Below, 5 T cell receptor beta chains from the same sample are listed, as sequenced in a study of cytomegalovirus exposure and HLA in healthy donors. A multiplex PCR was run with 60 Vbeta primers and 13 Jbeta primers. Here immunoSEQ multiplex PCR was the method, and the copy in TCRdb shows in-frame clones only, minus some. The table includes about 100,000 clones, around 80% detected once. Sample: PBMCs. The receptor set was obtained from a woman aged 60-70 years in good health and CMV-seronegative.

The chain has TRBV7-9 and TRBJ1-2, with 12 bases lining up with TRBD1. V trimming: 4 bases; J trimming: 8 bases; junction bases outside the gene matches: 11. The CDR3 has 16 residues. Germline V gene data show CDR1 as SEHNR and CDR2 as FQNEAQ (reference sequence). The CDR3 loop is CASSSLPGQGASGYTF. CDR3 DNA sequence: TGTGCCAGCAGCTCACTCCCGGGACAGGGGGCTAGCGGCTACACCTTC.

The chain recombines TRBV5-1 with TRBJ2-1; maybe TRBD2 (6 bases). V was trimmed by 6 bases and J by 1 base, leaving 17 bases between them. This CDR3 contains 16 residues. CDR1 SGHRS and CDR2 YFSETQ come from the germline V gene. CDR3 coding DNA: TGCGCCAGCAACCCTTCCGGGGGACTTTCCTACAATGAGCAGTTCTTC. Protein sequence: CASNPSGGLSYNEQFF. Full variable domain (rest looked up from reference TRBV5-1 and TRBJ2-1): KAGVTQTPRYLIKTRGQQVTLSCSPISGHRSVSWYQQTPGQGLQFLFEYFSETQRNKGNFPGRFSGRQFSNSRSEMNVSTLELGDSALYLCASNPSGGLSYNEQFFGPGTRLTVL.

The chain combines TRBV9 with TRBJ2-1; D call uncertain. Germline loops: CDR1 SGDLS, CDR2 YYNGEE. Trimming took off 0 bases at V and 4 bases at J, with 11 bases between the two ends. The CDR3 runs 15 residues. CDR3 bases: TGTGCCAGCAGCGTAGATGGTCGGTATTACAATGAGCAGTTCTTC. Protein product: CASSVDGRYYNEQFF. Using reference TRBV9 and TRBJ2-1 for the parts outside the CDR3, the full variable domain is DSGVTQTPKHLITATGQRVTLRCSPRSGDLSVYWYQQSLDQGLQFLIQYYNGEERAKGNILERFSAQQFPDLHSELNLSSLELGDSALYFCASSVDGRYYNEQFFGPGTRLTVL.

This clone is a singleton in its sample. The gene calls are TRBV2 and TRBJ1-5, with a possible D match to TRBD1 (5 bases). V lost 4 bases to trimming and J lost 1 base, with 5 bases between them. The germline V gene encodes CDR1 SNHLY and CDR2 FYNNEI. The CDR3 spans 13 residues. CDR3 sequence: CASSGQSNQPQHF. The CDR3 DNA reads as TGTGCCAGCAGTGGACAGAGCAATCAGCCCCAGCATTTT.

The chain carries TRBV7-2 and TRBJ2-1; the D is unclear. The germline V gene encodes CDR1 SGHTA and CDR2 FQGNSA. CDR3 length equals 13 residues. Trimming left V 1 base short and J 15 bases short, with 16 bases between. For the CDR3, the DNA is TGTGCCAGCAGCTTAGTAGGTATAGCCCCTTTGTTCTTC. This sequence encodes CASSLVGIAPLFF.